The 19 T cell receptor beta chains below were found in one sample sequenced in a study of quantifying T cell responses using KT2 cells. The wider study: Reverse transcription used primers in the TCR alpha and beta constant regions.

The cDNA 3' end received a ligated oligonucleotide with a UMI. An equimolar mix of RC1.1 and RC1.2 primed the beta chain across TRBC1 and TRBC2. TCRdb analysed the UMI-ligation and nested PCR reads with MiXCR anew, one entry per CDR3 protein. Here the sample spans about 41,000 distinct CDR3 sequences, about 15% being singletons. Sequencing input: PBMCs spiked with cells of the T cell clone KT2. The receptors were sampled from a human donor.

This clonotype was picked up many times. This rearrangement joins TRBV12-3 or TRBV12-4 to TRBJ2-1, with 8 bases aligning to TRBD2. This CDR3 contains 15 residues. V gave up 6 bases and J gave up 0 bases; unmatched junction bases: 4. The CDR3 reads CASSQSGSSYNEQFF. The CDR3, as DNA: TGTGCCAGCAGCCAGAGCGGGAGCTCCTACAATGAGCAGTTCTTC.

In its sample, this clonotype was seen once. J is TRBJ1-1 and V is TRBV9, with a tentative D call TRBD1 (5 bases). Germline values: CDR1 SGDLS, CDR2 YYNGEE. V lost 3 bases to trimming and J lost 1 base, with 10 bases between them. The CDR3 is made up of 14 amino acids. The CDR3 DNA is TGTGCCAGCAGCGACCGCAGGGAGAACACTGAAGCTTTCTTT. Translation gives CASSDRRENTEAFF.

This clonotype has just a few counts. This chain links TRBV14 with TRBJ2-3; D unresolved. Trimming removed 2 bases from V and 3 bases from J, with 9 bases in between. CDR3 size: 14 residues. Germline-derived CDR1 and CDR2 are SGHDN and FVKESK. CDR3 DNA sequence: TGTGCCAGCAGCCAAACGCATGAGACAGATACGCAGTATTTT. It yields the protein CASSQTHETDTQYF.

This clonotype has a handful of counts. The chain links TRBV5-4 to TRBJ2-7; 7 bases are shared with TRBD1. The CDR3 length is 13 residues. The V and J ends lost 4 bases and 2 bases, in that order; junction bases with no gene match: 3. The germline V gene has CDR1 SGHNT and CDR2 YYREEE (reference sequence). CDR3 in DNA: TGTGCCAGCAGCGGCGACAGGGCCTACGAGCAGTACTTC. Translation gives CASSGDRAYEQYF.

The gene calls are TRBV6-5 and TRBJ1-1; 7 bases agree with TRBD1. With V trimmed by 4 bases and J by 4 bases, 9 bases remained unmatched. The CDR3 is made up of 15 amino acids. Germline-derived CDR1 and CDR2 are MNHEY and SVGAGI. The CDR3 loop reads CASSSGTAKTTEAFF. For the CDR3, the DNA is TGTGCCAGCAGTTCTGGGACAGCAAAGACCACTGAAGCTTTCTTT.

The chain uses TRBV7-9 and TRBJ1-2, with TRBD1 as a possible D gene (5 bases). The germline gives CDR1 SEHNR, CDR2 FQNEAQ (reference sequence). Between the trimmed V and J ends, which lost 5 bases and 2 bases, there was a span of 9 bases. This CDR3 is built from 13 residues. CDR3 sequence reads: CASSRDGNYGYTF. CDR3 DNA sequence: TGTGCCAGCAGCCGGGACGGCAACTATGGCTACACCTTC.

The chain employs TRBV5-1 and TRBJ2-3; 14 nucleotides align to TRBD2. Germline loops: CDR1 SGHRS, CDR2 YFSETQ. Germline trimming cut 4 bases from V and 4 bases from J; bases unmatched to any gene: 5. The CDR3 extends over 16 amino acids. CDR3 amino acids: CASSPGLAGVPDTQYF. In DNA form, the CDR3 reads TGCGCCAGCAGCCCGGGACTAGCGGGAGTCCCAGATACGCAGTATTTT.

This clonotype was found a few times. The chain employs TRBV21-1 and TRBJ1-2. TRBV21-1 is shown as a pseudogene. The CDR3 totals 16 residues. CDR3 nucleotides: TGTGCCAGCAGCAAAGTGGGAGGGGCCCTTAACTATGGCTACACCTTC. This encodes CASSKVGGALNYGYTF.

Sample share makes this clonotype medium-sized. CDR3 region: CAISEPGQSTDTQYF. DNA of the CDR3: TGTGCCATCAGTGAACCGGGACAGAGCACAGATACGCAGTATTTT. The chain is built from TRBV10-3 and TRBJ2-3; 7 bases match TRBD1. Trimming took 3 bases from V and 0 from J; bases not matched to a gene: 3. The CDR3 length is 15 residues. CDR1 and CDR2 from the germline V gene are ENHRY and SYGVKD.

The chain employs TRBV6-5 and TRBJ1-2, with 10 bases fitting TRBD1. With 6 bases clipped from V and 6 bases from J, the junction kept 4 bases outside the gene matches. Germline CDR1 is MNHEY and CDR2 is SVGAGI. CDR3 length equals 13 residues. CDR3 sequence: CASRYGTGDGYTF. CDR3 nucleotides: TGTGCCAGCAGATACGGGACAGGGGATGGCTACACCTTC.

This clonotype came up many times. The V call is TRBV10-1, the J call TRBJ1-6, with D possibly TRBD1 on 5 matching bases. The ends were cut back, 6 bases at V and 9 bases at J, with 30 bases in the middle. This CDR3 has 19 amino acids. Germline CDR1 is WNHNN and CDR2 is SYGVQD (reference sequence). The DNA of the CDR3 is TGCGCCAGCAGGACCCCGGGACCCGTCAGCACACTTCTTATTTCACCCCTCCACTTT. This codes for CASRTPGPVSTLLISPLHF.

This clonotype appeared a few times. The chain carries TRBV5-1 and TRBJ2-1; D might be TRBD2 (6 bases). The germline gives CDR1 SGHRS, CDR2 YFSETQ. CDR3 length: 13 amino acids. Trimming pared 5 bases from V and 4 bases from J, leaving 10 bases between. The CDR3, as DNA: TGCGCCAGCAGTGCTAGCGAGTACAATGAGCAGTTCTTC. It encodes CASSASEYNEQFF.

This clonotype was counted at least ten times. V gene TRBV6-2 or TRBV6-3 combines with J gene TRBJ2-5; the D gene is possibly TRBD2 (7 bases). This CDR3 spans 19 amino acids. CDR1 and CDR2 from the germline V gene are MNHEY and SVGEGT. V shed 8 bases and J shed 4 bases, with 32 bases lying between them. The CDR3 is CASGVGGGLSMGSGETQYF. Here the CDR3 DNA reads TGTGCCAGCGGGGTCGGCGGGGGCCTATCAATGGGGTCAGGAGAGACCCAGTACTTC.

This clonotype showed up many times. The J gene is TRBJ2-2, the V gene TRBV6-2 or TRBV6-3; 8 nucleotides match TRBD2. The CDR3 extends over 16 amino acids. Per germline, CDR1 MNHEY and CDR2 SVGEGT. V lost 7 bases, J lost 2 bases, and 9 bases stayed unmatched. The CDR3 loop is CASTQTSAINTGELFF. The CDR3 nucleotides read TGTGCCAGCACCCAGACTAGCGCAATCAACACCGGGGAGCTGTTTTTT.

The V gene is TRBV6-6, the J gene TRBJ1-1; the match to TRBD1 covers 8 bases. With V trimmed by 2 bases and J by 1 base, 3 bases remained unmatched. The CDR3 spans 15 residues. Germline CDR1 is MNHNY and CDR2 is SVGAGI (reference sequence). CDR3 sequence: CASSYGQGANTEAFF. The CDR3 coding sequence is TGTGCCAGCAGTTACGGCCAGGGGGCGAACACTGAAGCTTTCTTT.

The rearrangement joins TRBV11-3 to TRBJ2-2; 7 bases are a match to TRBD2. CDR3 length: 16 amino acids. The germline CDR1 and CDR2 sequences are SGHNT and YENEEA. V trimming: 5 bases; J trimming: 5 bases; junction bases outside the gene matches: 11. The CDR3: CASSPRGRGGTGELFF. The CDR3 DNA is TGTGCCAGCAGCCCGCGCGGACGGGGAGGGACCGGGGAGCTGTTTTTT.

In this sample, this clonotype turned up a few times. DNA for the CDR3: TGCGCCAGCAGCCAAGGTCCGGGGACGGGCTATGGCTACACCTTC. It yields the protein CASSQGPGTGYGYTF. V and J are TRBV4-1 and TRBJ1-2; TRBD1 is a possible D gene (5 bases). The CDR3 spans 15 residues. V shed 1 base and J shed 4 bases, with 13 bases lying between them. Germline lookup yields CDR1 MGHRA and CDR2 YSYEKL.

This clonotype was counted ten times or more. J is TRBJ2-1 and V is TRBV19; 9 positions match TRBD1. V was clipped by 6 bases and J by 4 bases; unmatched bases: 7. Per germline, CDR1 LNHDA and CDR2 SQIVND (reference sequence). This CDR3 is 15 amino acids long. The CDR3 reads CASRVTGGSYNEQFF. The DNA of the CDR3 is TGTGCCAGTAGAGTGACAGGGGGTTCTTACAATGAGCAGTTCTTC. The variable domain in full, completed from reference TRBV19 and TRBJ2-1, reads DGGITQSPKYLFRKEGQNVTLSCEQNLNHDAMYWYRQDPGQGLRLIYYSQIVNDFQKGDIAEGYSVSREKKESFPLTVTSAQKNPTAFYLCASRVTGGSYNEQFFGPGTRLTVL.

This clonotype was picked up many times. The V gene is TRBV7-6, the J gene TRBJ2-1, with 7 bases identical to TRBD2. The CDR3 is 15 residues long. Germline CDR1 is SGHVS and CDR2 is FNYEAQ. V trimming: 1 base; J trimming: 4 bases; junction bases outside the gene matches: 4. The CDR3 spells CASSLVGGSYNEQFF. CDR3 sequence (DNA): TGTGCCAGCAGCTTAGTTGGCGGGAGTTACAATGAGCAGTTCTTC.